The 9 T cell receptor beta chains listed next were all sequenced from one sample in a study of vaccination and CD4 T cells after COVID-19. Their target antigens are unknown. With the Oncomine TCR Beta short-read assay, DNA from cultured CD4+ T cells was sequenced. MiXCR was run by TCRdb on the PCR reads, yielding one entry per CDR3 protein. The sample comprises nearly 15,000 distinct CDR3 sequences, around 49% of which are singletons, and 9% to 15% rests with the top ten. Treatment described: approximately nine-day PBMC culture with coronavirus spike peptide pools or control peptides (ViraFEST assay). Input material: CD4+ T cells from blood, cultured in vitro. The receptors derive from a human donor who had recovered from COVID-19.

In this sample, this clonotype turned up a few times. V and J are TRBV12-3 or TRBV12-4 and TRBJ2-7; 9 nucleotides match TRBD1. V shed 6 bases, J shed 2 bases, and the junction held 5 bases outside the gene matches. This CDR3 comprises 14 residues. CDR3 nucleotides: TGTGCCAGCAGCTTACAGGGGGCCACCTACGAGCAGTACTTC. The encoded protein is CASSLQGATYEQYF.

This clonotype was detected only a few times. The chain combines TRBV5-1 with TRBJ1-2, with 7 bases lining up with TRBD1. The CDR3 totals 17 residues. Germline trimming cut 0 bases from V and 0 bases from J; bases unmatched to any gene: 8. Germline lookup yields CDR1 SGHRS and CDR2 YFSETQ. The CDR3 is CASSLGANRGSNYGYTF. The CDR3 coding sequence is TGCGCCAGCAGCTTGGGTGCCAACAGGGGCTCTAACTATGGCTACACCTTC.

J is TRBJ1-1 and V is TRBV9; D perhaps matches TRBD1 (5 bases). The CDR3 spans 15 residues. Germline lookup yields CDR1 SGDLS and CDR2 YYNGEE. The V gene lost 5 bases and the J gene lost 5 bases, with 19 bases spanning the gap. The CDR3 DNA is TGTGCCAGCAGTTCCATGGGGGGAGCGGGTACTGAAGCTTTCTTT. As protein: CASSSMGGAGTEAFF.

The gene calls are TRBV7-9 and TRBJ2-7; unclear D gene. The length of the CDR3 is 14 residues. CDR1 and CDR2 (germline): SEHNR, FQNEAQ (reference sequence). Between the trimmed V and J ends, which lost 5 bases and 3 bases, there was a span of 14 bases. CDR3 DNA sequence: TGTGCCAGCAGCCGAGCCGGGTCCCACTACGAGCAGTACTTC. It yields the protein CASSRAGSHYEQYF.

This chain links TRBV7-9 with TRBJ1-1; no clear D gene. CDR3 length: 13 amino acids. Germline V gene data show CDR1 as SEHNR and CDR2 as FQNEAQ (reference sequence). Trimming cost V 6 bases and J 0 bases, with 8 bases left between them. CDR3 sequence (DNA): TGTGCCAGCAGACCTACAGTGAACACTGAAGCTTTCTTT. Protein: CASRPTVNTEAFF.

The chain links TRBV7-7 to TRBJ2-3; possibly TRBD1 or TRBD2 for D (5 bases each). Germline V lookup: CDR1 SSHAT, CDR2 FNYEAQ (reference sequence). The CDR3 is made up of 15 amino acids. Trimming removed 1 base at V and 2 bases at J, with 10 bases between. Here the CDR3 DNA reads TGTGCCAGCAGCTTAGGGGGACCGTACACAGATACGCAGTATTTT. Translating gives CASSLGGPYTDTQYF.

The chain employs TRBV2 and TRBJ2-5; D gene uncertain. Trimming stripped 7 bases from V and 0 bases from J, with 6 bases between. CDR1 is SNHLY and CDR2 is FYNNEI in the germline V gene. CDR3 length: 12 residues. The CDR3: CASKRYQETQYF. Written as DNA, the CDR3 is TGTGCCAGCAAGCGATACCAAGAGACCCAGTACTTC.

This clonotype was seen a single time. Here the CDR3 reads CASSKNRGNTGELFF. DNA for the CDR3: TGTGCCAGCAGTAAGAACAGGGGCAACACCGGGGAGCTGTTTTTT. This chain links TRBV6-1 with TRBJ2-2; 7 bases align to TRBD1. From germline, CDR1 is MNHNS and CDR2 SASEGT. This CDR3 region has 15 residues. After removal of 5 bases from V and 2 bases from J, the junction contained 5 bases not matched to a gene.

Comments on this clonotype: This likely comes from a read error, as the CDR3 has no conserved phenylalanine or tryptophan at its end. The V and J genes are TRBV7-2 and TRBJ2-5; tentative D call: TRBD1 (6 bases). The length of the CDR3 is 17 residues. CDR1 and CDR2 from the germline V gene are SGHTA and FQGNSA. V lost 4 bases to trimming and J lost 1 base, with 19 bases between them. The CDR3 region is CASSSPEGQTAQETQYY. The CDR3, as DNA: TGTGCCAGCAGCTCCCCTGAGGGACAAACGGCCCAAGAGACCCAGTACTAC.